This T cell receptor (beta chain) was identified in a study of OX40 agonist ivuxolimab in advanced cancers. On the study more broadly: Hepatocellular carcinoma, melanoma, renal cell or head and neck cancer was diagnosed in the dose-escalation patients. Earlier anti-PD-1, anti-PD-L1 or anti-CTLA-4 therapy was permitted; under 50% had received some. Partial responses were recorded for three patients, including one with hepatocellular carcinoma and two with cutaneous melanoma. Study conclusions and caveats: Among some nonresponders, normalized T-cell clonal expansion was also low.

The method was immunoSEQ multiplex PCR; TCRdb's version includes in-frame clones alone and lacks a portion of them. The data show over 75,000 clones, more than 85% seen once. This clone has more than one count but fewer than ten. Its target is unknown. Germline CDR1 reads MNHEY; CDR2 reads SVGAGI. The CDR3 contains 14 residues. Trimming took off 4 bases at V and 0 bases at J, with 9 bases between the two ends. Sample: CD4+ or CD8+ T cells sorted from blood, taken in a trial of the OX40 agonist ivuxolimab. The receptor was derived from an adult with an advanced solid tumor such as melanoma, head and neck, liver or kidney cancer. The rearrangement joins TRBV6-5 to TRBJ1-2; D remains unclear. DNA of the CDR3: TGTGCCAGCAGTTCCCCGGTGACTAACTATGGCTACACCTTC. Its protein is CASSSPVTNYGYTF.